This TCR beta chain was captured by sequencing in a study of T cells in Graves' hyperthyroidism and ophthalmopathy. This clonotype occurred many times. Amplified regions were TCR beta CDR3 sequences from RNA transcripts. The HTBI primer set served for first-round RT-PCR of the TCR CDR3. TCRdb used MiXCR to reprocess the multiplex PCR reads, holding one entry per CDR3 protein. This table has some 600,000 distinct CDR3 sequences, about 14% appearing once. Germline V gives CDR1 SGDLS, CDR2 YYNGEE. This CDR3 has 14 residues. Trimming stripped 4 bases from V and 6 bases from J, with 16 bases between. The clonotype was recovered from a woman aged 25 to 39 with Graves' hyperthyroidism that later progressed to Graves' ophthalmopathy. The genes are TRBV9 and TRBJ1-2, with D perhaps TRBD1 (6 bases). Sequenced material: blood. CDR3 loop: CASSYQTGGDGYTF. For the CDR3, the DNA is TGTGCCAGCAGCTACCAGACAGGTGGGGATGGCTACACCTTC.